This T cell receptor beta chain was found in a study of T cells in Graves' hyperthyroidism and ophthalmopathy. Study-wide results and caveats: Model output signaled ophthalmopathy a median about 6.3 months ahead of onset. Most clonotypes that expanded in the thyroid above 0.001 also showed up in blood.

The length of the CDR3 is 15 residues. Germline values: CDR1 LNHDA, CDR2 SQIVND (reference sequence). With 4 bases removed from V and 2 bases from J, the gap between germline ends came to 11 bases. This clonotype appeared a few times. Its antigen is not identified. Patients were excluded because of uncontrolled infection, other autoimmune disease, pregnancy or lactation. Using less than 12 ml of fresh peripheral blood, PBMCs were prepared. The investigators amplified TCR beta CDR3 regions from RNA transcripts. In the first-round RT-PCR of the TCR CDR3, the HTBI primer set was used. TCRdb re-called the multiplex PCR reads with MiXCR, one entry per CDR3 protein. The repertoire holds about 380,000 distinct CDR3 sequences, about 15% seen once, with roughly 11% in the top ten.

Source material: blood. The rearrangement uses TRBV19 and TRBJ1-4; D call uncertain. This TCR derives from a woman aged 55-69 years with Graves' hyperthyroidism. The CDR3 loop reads CASSTATRTNEKLFF. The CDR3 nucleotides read TGTGCCAGTAGTACCGCTACGAGGACTAATGAAAAACTGTTTTTT.